The present T cell receptor beta chain was sequenced within a study of OX40 agonist ivuxolimab in advanced cancers. In the study overall: Partial response was recorded in three patients: one hepatocellular carcinoma and two cutaneous melanoma cases.

Sequenced by immunoSEQ multiplex PCR; TCRdb stores in-frame clones only, minus some. The repertoire holds 45,000 to 60,000 clones, with around 75% as singletons. Details on this clone: Its antigen is as yet unknown. Germline is not matched at one junction end, which may reflect a read error.

Study-level points and caveats: Clonal expansion was seen in CD4+ and CD8+ blood T cells by week 6 at 0.1 to 3.0 mg/kg.

This CDR3 comprises 15 residues. Looked up from germline, CDR1 is LNHNV and CDR2 is YYDKDF (reference sequence). Enrollment shut out patients with autoimmune disease history or systemic immunosuppression. This receptor was taken from an adult with an advanced solid tumor such as melanoma, head and neck, liver or kidney cancer. Sequencing used CD4+ or CD8+ T cells sorted from blood, obtained in a trial of the OX40 agonist ivuxolimab. The chain joins TRBV15 to TRBJ2-1; D possibly corresponds to TRBD1 (5 bases). The CDR3, as DNA: TGTGCCACCAGGAGAGGTAGGGGCGTAAGAAATGAGCAGTTCTTC. Its protein product is CATRRGRGVRNEQFF.